The 28 T cell receptor beta chains presented below share a single source sample, sequenced in a study of yellow fever vaccine responses in identical twins. TCRdb independently ran MiXCR on the RT-PCR reads; one entry per CDR3 protein. The repertoire holds nearly 2,500 distinct CDR3 sequences, 65% to 85% seen once, with less than 3.5% in the top ten. Sequenced material: T cells from blood (PBMCs), unsorted or a sorted subset (not recorded which), taken before or after yellow fever vaccination (not recorded which). The origin of the receptors is a woman aged 18-30 years who received the yellow fever vaccine.

This rearrangement joins TRBV10-1 to TRBJ2-1; 7 nucleotides line up with TRBD1. V was clipped by 6 bases and J by 5 bases; unmatched bases: 10. The CDR3 has 15 residues. The V gene's germline CDR1 is WNHNN and CDR2 SYGVQD (reference sequence). The CDR3 sequence is CASSHPGQRNNEQFF. The CDR3 bases are TGCGCCAGCAGCCACCCGGGACAGAGGAACAATGAGCAGTTCTTC.

V gene TRBV20-1 combines with J gene TRBJ2-7; 11 bases align to TRBD2. CDR3 length: 16 residues. The ends lost 4 bases at V and 0 bases at J; junction bases unmatched: 8. Germline V lookup: CDR1 DFQATT, CDR2 SNEGSKA (reference sequence). Written as DNA, the CDR3 is TGCAGTGCTAATACCGGGACTAGCGGACTCTCCTACGAGCAGTACTTC. It specifies CSANTGTSGLSYEQYF.

The V gene is TRBV29-1, the J gene TRBJ1-1; D gene ambiguous. The ends were cut back, 4 bases at V and 4 bases at J, with 19 bases in the middle. Germline values: CDR1 SQVTM, CDR2 ANQGSEA. The CDR3 covers 15 residues. DNA for the CDR3: TGCAGCGTTGTAGTTGGCGTCCAGCTCGCCACTGAAGCTTTCTTT. Amino acids: CSVVVGVQLATEAFF.

The chain links TRBV24-1 to TRBJ2-1, with D possibly being TRBD2 (5 bases). Germline-derived CDR1 and CDR2 are KGHDR and SFDVKD. V shed 3 bases and J shed 7 bases, with 12 bases lying between them. CDR3 length: 14 amino acids. In DNA form, the CDR3 reads TGTGCCACCAGTGATATACTAGACGGAAATGAGCAGTTCTTC. Translating gives CATSDILDGNEQFF.

This clonotype appeared a few times. The chain joins TRBV7-9 to TRBJ2-1, with unresolved D. This CDR3 comprises 14 residues. CDR1 SEHNR and CDR2 FQNEAQ come from the germline V gene (reference sequence). Trimming removed 1 base at V and 8 bases at J, with 12 bases between. This CDR3 is CASSLVGSRDEQFF. The CDR3 region has the DNA TGTGCCAGCAGCTTAGTGGGCAGTCGGGATGAGCAGTTCTTC.

The CDR3 DNA is TGTGCCAGCAGCCTATTGTCCGGGACAGGGGGAAAACTGTTTTTT. Amino acid sequence: CASSLLSGTGGKLFF. V gene TRBV11-2 combines with J gene TRBJ1-4; 11 nucleotides agree with TRBD1. The CDR3 is 15 residues long. Germline-derived CDR1 and CDR2 are SGHAT and FQNNGV. Trimming cost V 5 bases and J 10 bases; bases outside gene matches: 9.

The V gene is TRBV5-1, the J gene TRBJ2-1, with D possibly being TRBD2 (5 bases). Looked up from germline, CDR1 is SGHRS and CDR2 is YFSETQ. The CDR3 runs to 17 residues. Trimming left V 2 bases short and J 9 bases short, with 24 bases between. Here the CDR3 reads CASSFISASSPNSEQFF. For the CDR3, the DNA is TGCGCCAGCAGCTTTATCAGTGCTAGCTCCCCCAACAGTGAGCAGTTCTTC.

This clonotype appeared a single time. V usage is TRBV20-1 and J usage is TRBJ1-6; 8 bases are shared with TRBD1. Germline trimming cut 0 bases from V and 7 bases from J; bases unmatched to any gene: 11. The CDR3 runs to 17 residues. CDR1 and CDR2 from the germline V gene are DFQATT and SNEGSKA (reference sequence). CDR3 nucleotide sequence: TGCAGTGCTAGAGATATCCAGGGGGCTTCGGGGAATTCACCCCTCCACTTT. Translation gives CSARDIQGASGNSPLHF.

V usage is TRBV10-3 and J usage is TRBJ1-2; 9 bases match TRBD1. After removal of 6 bases from V and 2 bases from J, the junction contained 4 bases not matched to a gene. The CDR3 runs 14 residues. CDR1 and CDR2 (germline): ENHRY, SYGVKD. CDR3 in amino acids: CAISSTGGNYGYTF. CDR3 nucleotide sequence: TGTGCCATCAGCTCAACAGGGGGCAACTATGGCTACACCTTC.

The V call is TRBV4-1, the J call TRBJ1-2; no reliable D call. Germline V gene data show CDR1 as MGHRA and CDR2 as YSYEKL. CDR3 length: 14 amino acids. With 0 bases removed from V and 1 base from J, the gap between germline ends came to 6 bases. CDR3 nucleotides: TGCGCCAGCAGCCAAGACAGGAATAACTATGGCTACACCTTC. This encodes CASSQDRNNYGYTF.

J is TRBJ2-7 and V is TRBV10-1; D gene unclear. Trimming stripped 5 bases from V and 3 bases from J, with 8 bases between. The CDR3 runs 12 residues. Germline V gives CDR1 WNHNN, CDR2 SYGVQD (reference sequence). The CDR3 sequence: CASSQGNYEQYF. For the CDR3, the DNA is TGCGCCAGCAGTCAAGGAAACTACGAGCAGTACTTC.

The chain joins TRBV28 to TRBJ2-4; TRBD1 aligns across 8 bases. The J segment lost 0 bases and the V segment lost 8 bases, leaving 6 bases of the junction unmatched. The CDR3 is made up of 15 amino acids. CDR1 and CDR2 from the germline V gene are MDHEN and SYDVKM. CDR3 sequence reads: CASRTGSIAKNIQYF. The CDR3 coding sequence is TGTGCCAGCCGGACAGGGAGTATAGCCAAAAACATTCAGTACTTC.

This chain connects TRBV4-2 to TRBJ2-7; TRBD2 agrees at 9 bases. Germline values: CDR1 LGHNA, CDR2 YNFKEQ. The CDR3 extends over 16 amino acids. V lost 1 base to trimming and J lost 2 bases; unmatched junction nucleotides: 6. The CDR3 DNA sequence: TGTGCCAGCAGCCAAGTAGCGGGAGTAACCCCCTACGAGCAGTACTTC. Its translation is CASSQVAGVTPYEQYF.

The chain couples TRBV2 to TRBJ2-7; 8 nucleotides match TRBD1. V shed 6 bases, J shed 3 bases, and the junction held 7 bases outside the gene matches. The CDR3 contains 14 residues. Germline CDR1 reads SNHLY; CDR2 reads FYNNEI. The DNA of the CDR3 is TGTGCCAGCAGAGTTGGACAGGGAATCTACGAGCAGTACTTC. Translated: CASRVGQGIYEQYF. The full variable domain, rest sourced from reference TRBV2 and TRBJ2-7, is EPEVTQTPSHQVTQMGQEVILRCVPISNHLYFYWYRQILGQKVEFLVSFYNNEISEKSEIFDDQFSVERPDGSNFTLKIRSTKLEDSAMYFCASRVGQGIYEQYFGPGTRLTVT.

This rearrangement joins TRBV10-1 to TRBJ1-1; the D gene is possibly TRBD1 (5 bases). Deletions cut 6 bases from V and 4 bases from J, with 12 bases between. The CDR3 sequence is 13 residues long. The germline gives CDR1 WNHNN, CDR2 SYGVQD (reference sequence). This CDR3 is CASRSTGSTEAFF. CDR3 nucleotide sequence: TGCGCCAGCAGGTCCACAGGCAGCACTGAAGCTTTCTTT.

The gene calls are TRBV6-1 and TRBJ1-1; weak D call: TRBD1 (5 bases). Trimming cost V 6 bases and J 1 base, with 12 bases left between them. This CDR3 spans 14 amino acids. Germline-derived CDR1 and CDR2 are MNHNS and SASEGT. CDR3 loop: CASSLGGGNTEAFF. The CDR3 nucleotides are TGTGCCAGCAGCCTCGGTGGGGGGAACACTGAAGCTTTCTTT.

This sequence joins TRBV5-8 and TRBJ2-5; no reliable D call. This CDR3 contains 11 residues. V was pared by 3 bases and J by 1 base, with 1 base between. Germline lookup yields CDR1 SGHTS and CDR2 YDEGEE. The CDR3 bases are TGTGCCAGCAGCTCCCAAGAGACCCAGTACTTC. Encoded protein: CASSSQETQYF.

V is TRBV7-2 and J is TRBJ2-7, with D possibly matching TRBD2 (6 bases). Trimming shortened V by 2 bases and J by 5 bases, and 10 bases separated the two germline ends. The length of the CDR3 is 13 residues. Germline loops: CDR1 SGHTA, CDR2 FQGNSA. CDR3 region: CASSLLGLDEQYF. In DNA form, the CDR3 reads TGTGCCAGCAGCTTACTGGGACTCGACGAGCAGTACTTC.

The V and J genes are TRBV12-5 and TRBJ1-5, with D perhaps TRBD1 (6 bases). Germline CDR1 reads LGHNT; CDR2 reads FRNRAP. The V end was cut by 7 bases, the J end by 1 base, with 14 bases between. The CDR3 length is 15 residues. The CDR3 sequence: CASVNSGTSNQPQHF. The CDR3, as DNA: TGTGCTAGTGTTAACTCCGGGACAAGCAATCAGCCCCAGCATTTT. The full variable domain, in which reference TRBV12-5 and TRBJ1-5 provide the parts outside the CDR3, is DARVTQTPRHKVTEMGQEVTMRCQPILGHNTVFWYRQTMMQGLELLAYFRNRAPLDDSGMPKDRFSAEMPDATLATLKIQPSEPRDSAVYFCASVNSGTSNQPQHFGDGTRLSIL.

This sequence joins TRBV6-1 and TRBJ2-1; 11 bases are shared with TRBD2. The CDR3 loop spans 15 amino acids. Germline V lookup: CDR1 MNHNS, CDR2 SASEGT. Losses at the gene ends were 6 bases for V and 4 bases for J; bases not matched to a gene: 5. Written as DNA, the CDR3 is TGTGCCAGCAGCGAACTAGCGGGGGCATACAATGAGCAGTTCTTC. It codes for CASSELAGAYNEQFF.

There are a few counts of this clonotype. The V call is TRBV3-1, the J call TRBJ1-1, with no clear D. With 2 bases removed from V and 5 bases from J, the gap between germline ends came to 6 bases. CDR1 and CDR2 (germline): LGHDT, YNNKEL (reference sequence). The CDR3 loop spans 12 amino acids. The CDR3 coding sequence is TGTGCCAGCAGCCAAACTTGGACTGAAGCTTTCTTT. Its protein is CASSQTWTEAFF.

J is TRBJ2-7 and V is TRBV7-2, with D uncertain. Trimming left V 2 bases short and J 2 bases short, with 13 bases between. The CDR3 runs to 15 residues. Germline loops: CDR1 SGHTA, CDR2 FQGNSA. The DNA for the CDR3 is TGTGCCAGCAGCTTATTTTCGGGCTCAACCTACGAGCAGTACTTC. This codes for CASSLFSGSTYEQYF.

V and J are TRBV15 and TRBJ1-1, with TRBD1 identical over 7 bases. With 9 bases clipped from V and 1 base from J, the junction kept 17 bases outside the gene matches. Germline CDR1 and CDR2: LNHNV and YYDKDF (reference sequence). This CDR3 comprises 17 residues. For the CDR3, the DNA is TGTGCCACGACGCCCAAAACAGGGGCGGGGGGGAACACTGAAGCTTTCTTT. Translated, it gives CATTPKTGAGGNTEAFF.

This chain joins TRBV2 and TRBJ1-6; D ambiguous. CDR3 length equals 13 residues. Trimming pared 3 bases from V and 10 bases from J, leaving 10 bases between. Germline V lookup: CDR1 SNHLY, CDR2 FYNNEI. CDR3 in amino acids: CASSERVDSPLHF. The DNA for the CDR3 is TGTGCCAGCAGTGAGAGGGTTGACTCACCCCTCCACTTT.

The chain has TRBV15 and TRBJ2-1; 12 bases are shared with TRBD2. Germline V gene sequence: CDR1 LNHNV, CDR2 YYDKDF (reference sequence). The V segment lost 5 bases and the J segment 7 bases; nucleotides outside the gene matches: 6. This CDR3 has 15 residues. The CDR3 DNA reads as TGTGCCACCAGCCGAACTAGCGGGGGGCCGAATGAGCAGTTCTTC. This sequence encodes CATSRTSGGPNEQFF. The full variable domain, with the rest looked up from reference TRBV15 and TRBJ2-1, is DAMVIQNPRYQVTQFGKPVTLSCSQTLNHNVMYWYQQKSSQAPKLLFHYYDKDFNNEADTPDNFQSRRPNTSFCFLDIRSPGLGDTAMYLCATSRTSGGPNEQFFGPGTRLTVL.

The chain carries TRBV5-1 and TRBJ1-1, with D possibly being TRBD1 (5 bases). Trimming stripped 2 bases from V and 5 bases from J, with 19 bases between. Germline loops: CDR1 SGHRS, CDR2 YFSETQ. The CDR3 length is 16 residues. The chain's CDR3 is CASSLSGTPGGTEAFF. The CDR3 DNA reads TGCGCCAGCAGCTTATCCGGGACGCCCGGTGGGACTGAAGCTTTCTTT.

The chain has TRBV11-1 and TRBJ2-5; D is unclear. V lost 3 bases and J 7 bases, leaving 15 bases between the germline ends. Germline V gives CDR1 SGHAT, CDR2 FQDESV (reference sequence). The CDR3 is made up of 14 amino acids. The CDR3 sequence: CASSFSDPGVTQYF. CDR3 in DNA: TGTGCCAGCAGCTTTAGTGACCCTGGGGTGACCCAGTACTTC.

This chain links TRBV11-2 with TRBJ1-1, with a possible D match to TRBD1 (5 bases). The CDR3 is 13 amino acids. V lost 5 bases and J lost 4, with 11 bases in between. The germline CDR1 and CDR2 sequences are SGHAT and FQNNGV. The CDR3 sequence: CASSAGTTTEAFF. The DNA of the CDR3 is TGTGCCAGCAGCGCAGGGACGACCACTGAAGCTTTCTTT.